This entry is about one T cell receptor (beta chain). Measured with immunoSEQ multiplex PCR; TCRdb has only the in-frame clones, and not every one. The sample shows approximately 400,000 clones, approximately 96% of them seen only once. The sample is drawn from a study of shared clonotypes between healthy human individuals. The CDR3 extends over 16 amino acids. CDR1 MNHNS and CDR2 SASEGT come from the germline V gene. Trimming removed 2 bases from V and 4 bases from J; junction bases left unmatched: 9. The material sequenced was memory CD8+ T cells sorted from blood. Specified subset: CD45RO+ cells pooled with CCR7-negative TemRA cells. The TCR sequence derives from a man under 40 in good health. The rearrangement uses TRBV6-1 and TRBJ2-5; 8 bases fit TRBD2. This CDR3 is CASSETTGGPVETQYF. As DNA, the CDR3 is TGTGCCAGCAGTGAAACAACGGGAGGGCCGGTAGAGACCCAGTACTTC.